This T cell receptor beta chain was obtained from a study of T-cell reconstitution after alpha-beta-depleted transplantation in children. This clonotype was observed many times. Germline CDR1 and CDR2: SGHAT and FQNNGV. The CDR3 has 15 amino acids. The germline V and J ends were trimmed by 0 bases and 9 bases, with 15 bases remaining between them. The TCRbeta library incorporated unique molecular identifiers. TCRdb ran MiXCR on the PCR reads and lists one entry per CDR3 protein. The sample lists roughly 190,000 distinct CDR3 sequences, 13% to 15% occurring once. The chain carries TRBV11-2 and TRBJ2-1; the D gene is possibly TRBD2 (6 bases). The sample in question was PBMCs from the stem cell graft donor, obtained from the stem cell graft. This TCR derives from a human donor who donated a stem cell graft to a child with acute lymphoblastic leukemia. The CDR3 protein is CASSLDSGNPGEQFF. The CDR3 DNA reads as TGTGCCAGCAGCTTAGATAGCGGAAATCCGGGTGAGCAGTTCTTC.